The 22 T cell receptor beta chains reported below all come from one sample, sequenced in a study of identical twins. TCRdb used MiXCR to reprocess the 5' RACE reads, holding one entry per CDR3 protein. Among around 240,000 distinct CDR3 sequences listed, 10% to 13% were seen once. Sequenced input: memory T cells sorted from blood. All receptors come from a man aged 45-65 years in good health.

This clonotype was seen repeatedly, ten times or more. The chain joins TRBV11-2 to TRBJ2-7; D possibly matches TRBD1 or TRBD2 (5 bases each). The ends were cut back, 5 bases at V and 7 bases at J, with 24 bases in the middle. The germline V gene has CDR1 SGHAT and CDR2 FQNNGV. There are 16 residues in the CDR3. The CDR3 region has the DNA TGTGCCAGCAGCGCACGAGCGGTTGTTGGGGCAGGAGAGCAGTACTTC. The encoded protein is CASSARAVVGAGEQYF.

This clonotype was seen more than once but under ten times. The CDR3 protein is CAWSGTGFGETQYF. CDR3 sequence (DNA): TGTGCCTGGAGTGGGACAGGGTTCGGAGAGACCCAGTACTTC. V and J are TRBV30 and TRBJ2-5; 8 bases fit TRBD1. V dropped 1 base and J dropped 4; count of bases not matched to a gene: 5. The CDR3 length is 14 residues. Germline values: CDR1 GTSNPN, CDR2 SVGIG (reference sequence).

This chain uses TRBV6-1 with TRBJ2-1, with unresolved D. The CDR3 contains 13 residues. Germline CDR1 MNHNS, CDR2 SASEGT. V was cut by 1 base and J by 7 bases, with 8 bases left in between. As DNA, the CDR3 is TGTGCCAGCAGTGAAGGTATCGCGAATGAGCAGTTCTTC. This gives the protein CASSEGIANEQFF.

This clonotype has ten or more counts. V is TRBV28 and J is TRBJ2-5; 9 bases match TRBD1. The CDR3 extends over 13 amino acids. The V gene's germline CDR1 is MDHEN and CDR2 SYDVKM. Losses at the gene ends were 1 base for V and 10 bases for J; bases not matched to a gene: 4. CDR3 in amino acids: CASSLYRGQSQYF. The CDR3 DNA sequence: TGTGCCAGCAGTTTATACAGGGGGCAGAGCCAGTACTTC.

This clonotype has at least ten counts. The rearrangement uses TRBV3-1 and TRBJ1-2; unclear D gene. CDR1 and CDR2 from the germline V gene are LGHDT and YNNKEL (reference sequence). The CDR3 runs to 12 residues. The ends were cut back, 1 base at V and 8 bases at J, with 8 bases in the middle. CDR3 loop: CASSQGASGYTF. The CDR3 DNA reads TGTGCCAGCAGCCAAGGGGCAAGCGGCTACACCTTC.

The rearrangement uses TRBV20-1 and TRBJ1-1, with D possibly being TRBD1 (6 bases). The germline CDR1 and CDR2 sequences are DFQATT and SNEGSKA (reference sequence). Between the trimmed V and J ends, which lost 3 bases and 0 bases, there was a span of 11 bases. The length of the CDR3 is 14 residues. The CDR3 sequence: CSARQGNMNTEAFF. In nucleotides, the CDR3 is TGCAGTGCTAGGCAGGGGAACATGAACACTGAAGCTTTCTTT.

This clonotype was seen a handful of times. The gene calls are TRBV6-1 and TRBJ2-1; no reliable D call. The germline V and J ends were trimmed by 2 bases and 6 bases, with 5 bases remaining between them. CDR3 size: 12 residues. Germline-derived CDR1 and CDR2 are MNHNS and SASEGT. CDR3 residues: CASSELFNEQFF. CDR3 DNA sequence: TGTGCCAGCAGTGAATTGTTCAATGAGCAGTTCTTC.

The rearrangement uses TRBV19 and TRBJ1-4, with 9 bases identical to TRBD1. V gave up 9 bases and J gave up 4 bases; unmatched junction bases: 6. The germline V gene encodes CDR1 LNHDA and CDR2 SQIVND (reference sequence). The CDR3 is 14 residues long. CDR3 DNA sequence: TGTGCCAGCAAGGACAGGGGCCTTAATGAAAAACTGTTTTTT. Protein sequence: CASKDRGLNEKLFF.

This clonotype showed up many times. The rearrangement uses TRBV18 and TRBJ2-3, with a tentative D call TRBD1 (5 bases). This CDR3 region has 12 residues. Germline V gives CDR1 KGHSH, CDR2 LQKENI. V was shortened by 5 bases and J by 5 bases, with 8 bases between the two germline ends. DNA for the CDR3: TGTGCCAGCTCAACTCAGGGAGATACGCAGTATTTT. This codes for CASSTQGDTQYF.

This clonotype was recorded at least ten times. This chain connects TRBV5-1 to TRBJ1-2, with a possible D match to TRBD1 (5 bases). The CDR3 covers 13 residues. With 1 base removed from V and 8 bases from J, the gap between germline ends came to 12 bases. Germline V gene lookup returns CDR1 SGHRS and CDR2 YFSETQ. The DNA for the CDR3 is TGCGCCAGCAGCTTGTCGCAGGGCGAAGGCTACACCTTC. Translation gives CASSLSQGEGYTF.

The chain uses TRBV30 and TRBJ1-2; the D gene is possibly TRBD1 (6 bases). Trimming cost V 1 base and J 4 bases, with 19 bases left between them. From germline, CDR1 is GTSNPN and CDR2 SVGIG (reference sequence). This CDR3 is 16 amino acids long. CDR3 nucleotide sequence: TGTGCCTGGAGTGCCCGGTCAGGGGCGCGGGGCTATGGCTACACCTTC. It translates to CAWSARSGARGYGYTF. Complete variable domain (other parts from reference TRBV30 and TRBJ1-2): SQTIHQWPATLVQPVGSPLSLECTVEGTSNPNLYWYRQAAGRGLQLLFYSVGIGQISSEVPQNLSASRPQDRQFILSSKKLLLSDSGFYLCAWSARSGARGYGYTFGSGTRLTVV.

This rearrangement joins TRBV18 to TRBJ2-7; 9 bases map to TRBD2. V was clipped by 1 base and J by 4 bases; unmatched bases: 5. Germline CDR1 and CDR2: KGHSH and LQKENI. The CDR3 runs to 15 residues. CDR3 coding DNA: TGTGCCAGCTCACCACTAGCGGGGGTCCGGTACGAGCAGTACTTC. Translated: CASSPLAGVRYEQYF.

This chain links TRBV7-3 with TRBJ2-1, with D possibly TRBD1 on 5 matching bases. The CDR3 sequence is 16 residues long. Germline CDR1 is SGHTA and CDR2 is FQGTGA. V was clipped by 0 bases and J by 2 bases, with 11 bases between them. The CDR3 reads CASSLTGQGPYNEQFF. CDR3 in DNA: TGTGCCAGCAGCTTAACCGGCCAGGGCCCCTACAATGAGCAGTTCTTC.

This clonotype was detected many times. The chain combines TRBV6-1 with TRBJ1-5; the match to TRBD1 covers 7 bases. CDR3 size: 15 residues. V lost 7 bases to trimming and J lost 4 bases; unmatched junction nucleotides: 10. Germline V gives CDR1 MNHNS, CDR2 SASEGT. The CDR3 here is CASTEGQGVNQPQHF. Here the CDR3 DNA reads TGTGCCAGCACCGAAGGGCAGGGGGTTAATCAGCCCCAGCATTTT.

This clonotype was counted only a few times. This chain joins TRBV20-1 and TRBJ1-5; 8 nucleotides align to TRBD1. V was pared by 6 bases and J by 2 bases, with 12 bases of the junction left unmatched. Looked up from germline, CDR1 is DFQATT and CDR2 is SNEGSKA (reference sequence). CDR3 length equals 16 residues. DNA of the CDR3: TGCAGTGCCTCGGGACAGGTTCTATTTGGCAATCAGCCCCAGCATTTT. Translating it yields CSASGQVLFGNQPQHF.

This clonotype came up many times. V is TRBV6-1 and J is TRBJ2-5, with 10 positions matching TRBD2. Germline V CDR1 and CDR2: MNHNS, SASEGT. The J segment lost 1 base and the V segment lost 5 bases, leaving 7 bases of the junction unmatched. The CDR3 is 16 amino acids. In nucleotides, the CDR3 is TGTGCCAGCAGTCGACGAGGACTAGCGGCCCAAGAGACCCAGTACTTC. Its protein product is CASSRRGLAAQETQYF.

This clonotype was seen at least ten times. The rearrangement joins TRBV11-2 to TRBJ2-3, with TRBD2 identical over 12 bases. The germline CDR1 and CDR2 sequences are SGHAT and FQNNGV. V gave up 5 bases and J gave up 7 bases; unmatched junction bases: 4. The length of the CDR3 is 14 residues. CDR3 residues: CASSLLAGGNTQYF. CDR3 sequence (DNA): TGTGCCAGCAGCCTCCTAGCGGGGGGGAATACGCAGTATTTT. The full variable domain, with the rest looked up from reference TRBV11-2 and TRBJ2-3, is EAGVAQSPRYKIIEKRQSVAFWCNPISGHATLYWYQQILGQGPKLLIQFQNNGVVDDSQLPKDRFSAERLKGVDSTLKIQPAKLEDSAVYLCASSLLAGGNTQYFGPGTRLTVL.

This chain connects TRBV7-2 to TRBJ2-7, with TRBD1 identical over 9 bases. The CDR3 length is 15 residues. V gave up 5 bases and J gave up 4 bases; unmatched junction bases: 9. Germline CDR1 SGHTA, CDR2 FQGNSA. The CDR3 nucleotides read TGTGCCAGCAGCCGACGAGGACAGGGGAATTACGAGCAGTACTTC. Translated, it gives CASSRRGQGNYEQYF.

The chain recombines TRBV2 with TRBJ2-5; 7 bases line up with TRBD1. Germline trimming cut 5 bases from V and 4 bases from J; bases unmatched to any gene: 4. The length of the CDR3 is 13 residues. The germline V gene encodes CDR1 SNHLY and CDR2 FYNNEI. The CDR3 sequence: CASSNAGGETQYF. CDR3 coding DNA: TGTGCCAGCAGTAATGCAGGGGGAGAGACCCAGTACTTC.

The chain carries TRBV28 and TRBJ2-5, with 9 bases that match TRBD2. Trimming cost V 8 bases and J 7 bases; bases outside gene matches: 20. This CDR3 spans 17 amino acids. Germline CDR1 is MDHEN and CDR2 is SYDVKM. The CDR3 is CASGGRFFGGRGGTQYF. The CDR3 coding sequence is TGTGCCAGCGGCGGAAGATTTTTCGGCGGGAGGGGAGGGACCCAGTACTTC.

The sample holds a few counts of this clonotype. This chain connects TRBV6-1 to TRBJ2-2, with D maybe TRBD2 (5 bases). Germline V gene data show CDR1 as MNHNS and CDR2 as SASEGT. CDR3 length: 14 amino acids. V lost 2 bases and J lost 8, with 12 bases in between. The CDR3 region is CASSELGRTGELFF. The CDR3 DNA follows: TGTGCCAGCAGTGAATTGGGTCGGACTGGGGAGCTGTTTTTT.

The V and J genes are TRBV12-3 or TRBV12-4 and TRBJ2-2; possible D gene TRBD2, 5 bases. The CDR3 contains 13 residues. The V gene lost 8 bases and the J gene lost 2 bases, with 9 bases spanning the gap. The CDR3 reads CASDGENTGELFF. Written as DNA, the CDR3 is TGTGCCAGCGACGGGGAAAACACCGGGGAGCTGTTTTTT.